The 5 T cell receptor beta chains below were found in one sample sequenced in a study of blood T cell repertoires in COVID-19. Profiling relied on immunoSEQ multiplex PCR, and the TCRdb table lists in-frame clones only, not all of them. The sample lists around 29,000 clones, 85% occurring once. The sample taken for sequencing was peripheral blood. Source of these receptors: an older woman with active COVID-19.

This chain's CDR3 is CASSITGGNMNTEAFF. DNA for the CDR3: TGTGCCAGTAGTATCACGGGAGGGAACATGAACACTGAAGCTTTCTTT. The gene calls are TRBV19 and TRBJ1-1, with D unresolved. V dropped 3 bases and J dropped 0 bases, with 14 bases sitting between them. Germline V gives CDR1 LNHDA, CDR2 SQIVND (reference sequence). The CDR3 runs 16 residues.

The chain has TRBV4-1 and TRBJ2-7; 8 bases agree with TRBD2. In germline, CDR1 is MGHRA, CDR2 YSYEKL. Trimming took 0 bases from V and 2 from J; bases not matched to a gene: 6. The CDR3 is made up of 16 amino acids. CDR3: CASSQDRGGLAYEQYF. Here the CDR3 DNA reads TGCGCCAGCAGCCAAGATCGCGGGGGGCTAGCCTACGAGCAGTACTTC.

The chain uses TRBV5-1 and TRBJ2-5, with D tentatively TRBD1 (5 bases). Trimming took off 1 base at V and 5 bases at J, with 12 bases between the two ends. Per germline, CDR1 SGHRS and CDR2 YFSETQ. The CDR3 has 14 residues. CDR3 sequence reads: CASSLNQGAETQYF. As DNA, the CDR3 is TGCGCCAGCAGCTTGAATCAGGGTGCGGAGACCCAGTACTTC.

The genes are TRBV10-3 and TRBJ2-7; the match to TRBD1 covers 9 bases. V lost 2 bases to trimming and J lost 6 bases; unmatched junction nucleotides: 8. CDR1 is ENHRY and CDR2 is SYGVKD in the germline V gene. CDR3 length: 15 residues. The chain's CDR3 is CAISERTGEFSEQYF. The CDR3 bases are TGTGCCATCAGTGAGCGGACAGGGGAGTTTAGCGAGCAGTACTTC.

The chain carries TRBV5-4 and TRBJ2-3; no firm D call. V dropped 4 bases and J dropped 2 bases, with 8 bases sitting between them. The CDR3 length is 13 residues. Germline CDR1 is SGHNT and CDR2 is YYREEE (reference sequence). CDR3 in amino acids: CASSPGPTDTQYF. The DNA for the CDR3 is TGTGCCAGCAGCCCGGGTCCCACAGATACGCAGTATTTT.